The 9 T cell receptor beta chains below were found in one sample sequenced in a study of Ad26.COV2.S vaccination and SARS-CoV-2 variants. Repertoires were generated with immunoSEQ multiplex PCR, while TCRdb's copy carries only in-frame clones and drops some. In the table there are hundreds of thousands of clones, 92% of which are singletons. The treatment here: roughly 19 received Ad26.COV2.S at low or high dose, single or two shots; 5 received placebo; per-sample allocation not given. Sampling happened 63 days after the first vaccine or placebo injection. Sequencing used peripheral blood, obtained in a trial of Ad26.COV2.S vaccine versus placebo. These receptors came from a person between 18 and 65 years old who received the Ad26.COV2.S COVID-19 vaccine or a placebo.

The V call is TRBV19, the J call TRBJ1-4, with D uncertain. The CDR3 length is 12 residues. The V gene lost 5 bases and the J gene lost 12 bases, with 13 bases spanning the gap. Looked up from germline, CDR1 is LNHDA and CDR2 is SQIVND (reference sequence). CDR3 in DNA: TGTGCCAGTAGTCCCCCAGGCAACGAACTGTTTTTT. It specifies CASSPPGNELFF.

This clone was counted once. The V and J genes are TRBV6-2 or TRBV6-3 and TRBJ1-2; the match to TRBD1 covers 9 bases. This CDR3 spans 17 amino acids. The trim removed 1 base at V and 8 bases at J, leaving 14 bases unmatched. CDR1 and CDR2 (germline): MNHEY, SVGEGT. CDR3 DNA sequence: TGTGCCAGCAGTTACTTCCAGGGACAGGGTAAGGCGGAAGGCTACACCTTC. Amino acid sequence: CASSYFQGQGKAEGYTF.

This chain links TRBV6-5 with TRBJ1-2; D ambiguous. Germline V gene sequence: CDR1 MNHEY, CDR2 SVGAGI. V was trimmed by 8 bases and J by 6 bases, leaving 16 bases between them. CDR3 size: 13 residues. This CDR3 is CASGRPYLDGYTF. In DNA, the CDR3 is TGTGCCAGCGGACGGCCTTACTTGGATGGCTACACCTTC.

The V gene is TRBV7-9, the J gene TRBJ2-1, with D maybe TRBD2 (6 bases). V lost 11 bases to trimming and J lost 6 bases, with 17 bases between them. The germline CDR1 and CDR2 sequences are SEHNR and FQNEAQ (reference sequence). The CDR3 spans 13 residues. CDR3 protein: CAPEGLRRNEQFF. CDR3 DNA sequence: TGTGCCCCCGAGGGACTTCGACGCAATGAGCAGTTCTTC. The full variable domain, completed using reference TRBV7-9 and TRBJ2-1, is DTGVSQNPRHKITKRGQNVTFRCDPISEHNRLYWYRQTLGQGPEFLTYFQNEAQLEKSRLLSDRFSAERPKGSFSTLEIQRTEQGDSAMYLCAPEGLRRNEQFFGPGTRLTVL.

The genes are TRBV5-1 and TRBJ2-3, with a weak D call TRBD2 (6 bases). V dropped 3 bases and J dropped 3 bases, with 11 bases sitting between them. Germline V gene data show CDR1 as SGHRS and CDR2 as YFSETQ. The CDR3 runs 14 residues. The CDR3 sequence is CASSWGEATDTQYF. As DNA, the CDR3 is TGCGCCAGCAGCTGGGGGGAGGCGACAGATACGCAGTATTTT.

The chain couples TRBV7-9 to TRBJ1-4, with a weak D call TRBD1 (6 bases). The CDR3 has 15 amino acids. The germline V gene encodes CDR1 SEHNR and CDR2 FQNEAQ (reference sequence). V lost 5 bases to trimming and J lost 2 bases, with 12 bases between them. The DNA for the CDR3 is TGTGCCAGCAGCCCTACAGGGATCACTAATGAAAAACTGTTTTTT. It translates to CASSPTGITNEKLFF.

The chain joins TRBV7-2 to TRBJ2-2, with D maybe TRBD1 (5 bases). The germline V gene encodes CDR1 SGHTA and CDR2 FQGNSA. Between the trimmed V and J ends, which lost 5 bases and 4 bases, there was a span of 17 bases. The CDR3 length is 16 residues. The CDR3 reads CASSERTPRGTGELFF. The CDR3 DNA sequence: TGTGCCAGCAGCGAACGGACACCTAGGGGCACCGGGGAGCTGTTTTTT.

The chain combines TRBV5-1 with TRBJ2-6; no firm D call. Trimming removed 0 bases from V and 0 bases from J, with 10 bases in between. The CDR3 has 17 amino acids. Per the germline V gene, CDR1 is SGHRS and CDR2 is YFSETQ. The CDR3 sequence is CASSLGNSASGANVLTF. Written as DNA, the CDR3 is TGCGCCAGCAGCTTGGGAAACAGCGCCTCTGGGGCCAACGTCCTGACTTTC.

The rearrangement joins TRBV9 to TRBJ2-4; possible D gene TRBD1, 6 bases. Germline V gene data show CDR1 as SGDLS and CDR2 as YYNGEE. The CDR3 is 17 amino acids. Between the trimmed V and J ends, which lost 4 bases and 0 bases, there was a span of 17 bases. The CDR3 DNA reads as TGTGCCAGCAGCCCAGGATGGGACACCATAGCCAAAAACATTCAGTACTTC. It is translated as CASSPGWDTIAKNIQYF. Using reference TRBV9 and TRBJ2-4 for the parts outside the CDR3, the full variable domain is DSGVTQTPKHLITATGQRVTLRCSPRSGDLSVYWYQQSLDQGLQFLIQYYNGEERAKGNILERFSAQQFPDLHSELNLSSLELGDSALYFCASSPGWDTIAKNIQYFGAGTRLSVL.